This TCR beta chain was observed in a study of blood T cell repertoires in COVID-19 (TCRdb year 2020). For the wider study: Samples covering the acute and convalescent phases of COVID-19 were provided by collaborators in the United States, Italy and Spain. The repertoires were released in a freely available public database meant as a resource for research on the immune response to SARS-CoV-2. Where available, HLA class I and class II types were taken from metadata supplied by the sample provider and were not determined by assay-based typing. The material from the prospective study consisted of cDNA or gDNA derived from T cells, B-cell-depleted T cells, or PBMCs. Samples came from the ongoing ImmuneRACE study (first 160 participants) plus 1,254 subjects from 6 global collaborators. Subjects who had been exposed to COVID-19, were actively infected with it, or had recovered from it provided the deeply sampled blood TCRbeta repertoires that made up the dataset. Sample metadata almost always included a de-identified subject ID, COVID-19 status, age in years and sex. The investigation overall reported the following: The quantity of clinical and demographic metadata differed by source and by participant and was supplied without curation.

The germline V gene (reference sequence) yields LNHDA for CDR1 and SQIVND for CDR2. The CDR3 starts with the cysteine, ends with the phenylalanine, and has 16 residues. Left in the record is the CDR3 DNA by itself, 48 bases read in frame from the first base. V gives up 1 base and J gives up 6 bases, and the segment between their germline ends measures 16 bases. To note about this clone: There is no known antigen for this receptor. No clone much larger than this one lies a single base away; base qualities are absent.

TCRbeta CDR3 regions were amplified from genomic DNA by means of the immunoSEQ Assay, a bias-controlled multiplex PCR. Regarding the original processing steps: Within the assay, amplification of reference gene primers was used to estimate how many nucleated cells each sample contained. To quantify the absolute abundance of each unique TCRbeta CDR3 rearrangement, sequence reads were collapsed and filtered. For each sample, productive Simpson clonality was calculated as the square root of Simpson's diversity index across productive rearrangements. TCRdb stores this immuneACCESS table with in-frame sequences only. Part of the clones is absent; in the studies checked, under half of the shortfall reflects unresolved V genes, and no reason is known for the rest. V and J calls and clone size are copied from that table; D and trimming were computed from the DNA. The sample table shows under 200,000 clones, and roughly 91% are seen once. The ten largest account for 2% to 2.5% of the sample.

A second Seattle source provided samples from volunteer blood donors who had recovered from COVID-19. The collaborating institutions used their own protocols to collect whole blood in K2EDTA tubes. For TCRbeta analysis, collaborator samples were shipped as frozen whole blood, as isolated PBMCs, or as DNA extracted from either sample type. The source material was peripheral blood. The receptor chain draws on TRBV19 and TRBJ1-5, and the D gene may be TRBD1, 5 bases matching. The receptor was isolated from a man between 50 and 59 years old who had recovered from COVID-19. The CDR3 reads as follows: CASSIGPGLSSQPQHF. Read as DNA, the sequence is TGTGCCAGTAGTATAGGCCCAGGGCTTTCCAGTCAGCCCCAGCATTTT.